This TCR beta chain was recorded in a study of blood T cell repertoires in COVID-19. Overall study context: Whether acute or convalescent, the COVID-19 samples came from the United States, Italy and Spain.

V lost 6 bases and J lost 3, with 14 bases in between. CDR3 length: 14 residues. Germline V gene lookup returns CDR1 SGHTA and CDR2 FQGNSA. Data came from immunoSEQ multiplex PCR; TCRdb stores just in-frame clones and leaves some out. The sample lists under 250,000 clones; about 88% were seen once. Sequenced input: peripheral blood. This receptor was obtained from a man aged 50 to 60 who had recovered from COVID-19. The chain carries TRBV7-2 and TRBJ1-2; D gene uncertain. The CDR3 bases are TGTGCCAGCAGTCGGGCTACCGGGGACTATGGCTACACCTTC. Amino acid sequence: CASSRATGDYGYTF.